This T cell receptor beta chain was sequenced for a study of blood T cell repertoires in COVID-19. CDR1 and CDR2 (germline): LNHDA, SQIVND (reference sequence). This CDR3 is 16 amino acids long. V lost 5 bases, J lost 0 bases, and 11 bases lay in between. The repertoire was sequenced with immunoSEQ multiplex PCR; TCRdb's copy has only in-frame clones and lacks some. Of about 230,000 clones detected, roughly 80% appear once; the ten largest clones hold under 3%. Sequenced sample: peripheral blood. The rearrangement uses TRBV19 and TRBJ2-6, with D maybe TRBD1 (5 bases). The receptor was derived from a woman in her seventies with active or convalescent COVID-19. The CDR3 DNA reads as TGTGCCAGTAGTGCCGGACACTTCTCTGGGGCCAACGTCCTGACTTTC. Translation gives CASSAGHFSGANVLTF.